This entry features one TCR beta chain sequence. Those enrolled, adults aged roughly 18 to 100 years, came from fewer than 25 US areas. It was within 2 weeks before study entry that exposed participants met a COVID-19 case. This record belongs to a study of blood T cell repertoires in COVID-19. Looking at the study overall: In each case, the material was cDNA or gDNA derived from T cells, B-cell-depleted T cells, or PBMCs.

Profiled with immunoSEQ multiplex PCR; TCRdb holds only in-frame clones, not every one. The repertoire holds some 180,000 clones, with 60% to 80% as singletons. Looked up from germline, CDR1 is KGHSH and CDR2 is LQKENI. The CDR3 is 14 amino acids. The V end was cut by 1 base, the J end by 2 bases, with 6 bases between. Sequenced: PBMCs or T cells enriched from blood (not recorded which). The rearrangement links TRBV18 to TRBJ1-5; D is unclear. The receptor was isolated from a man aged 55 to 70 who had been exposed to COVID-19. CDR3 region: CASSPLRGNQPQHF. CDR3 nucleotides: TGTGCCAGCTCACCACTACGGGGCAATCAGCCCCAGCATTTT.